This T cell receptor beta chain was recorded in a study of beta chain features in type 1 diabetes. With respect to this clone: Its target is not known.

The germline gives CDR1 SGHRS, CDR2 YFSETQ. The CDR3 is 15 residues long. V shed 2 bases and J 4 bases; nucleotides not matched to a gene: 7. The isolated RNA, all of it, was reverse transcribed, so expressed TCRB transcripts were what got sequenced. Method: immunoSEQ multiplex PCR; TCRdb's copy keeps in-frame clones and lacks some. The data contain 40,000 to 60,000 clones, about three fifths of them seen just once; the ten biggest clones take up over 0.25%. Study-wide results and limits: Among patients with Type 1 diabetes, TCRB CDR3s were moderately but significantly shorter in every one of the four CD4+ subsets.

What was sequenced was stem cell memory CD4+ T cells from blood. The chain joins TRBV5-1 to TRBJ2-7; 9 positions match TRBD2. The receptor comes from a woman aged 25 to 39 with type 1 diabetes. Here the CDR3 DNA reads TGCGCCAGCAGCTTTCTCCGGACTAGCGCTTACGAGCAGTACTTC. Translated, it gives CASSFLRTSAYEQYF.